These 5 T cell receptor beta chains originate from one sample sequenced in a study of regulatory T cells in long-lasting Graves disease. Construction of the TCR beta libraries employed iRepertoire HTBI primers in conjunction with Arm-PCR of CDR3 regions. Each CDR3 protein is one row after TCRdb ran MiXCR on the multiplex PCR reads. This sample has under 800,000 distinct CDR3 sequences, with 15% to 20% found just once. Sample time point: newly diagnosed GD, antithyroid drugs for less than 3 months. From RNA extracted from PBMCs, the TCR library was made. These sequences were also reported in another study, on T cells in Graves' hyperthyroidism and ophthalmopathy.

This specimen was peripheral blood mononuclear cells (PBMCs), taken at new diagnosis, from a patient treated with antithyroid drugs. The receptors come from a woman aged 25-40 years with Graves disease.

Many counts were recorded for this clonotype. The V gene is TRBV12-3 or TRBV12-4, the J gene TRBJ2-5, with TRBD1 as a possible D gene (6 bases). The CDR3 is 18 residues long. Deletions cut 2 bases from V and 5 bases from J, with 24 bases between. The DNA for the CDR3 is TGTGCCAGCAGTTTATCCTCGCGACAGGCGCATTTTTGGGAGACCCAGTACTTC. Translated, it gives CASSLSSRQAHFWETQYF.

The chain links TRBV3-1 to TRBJ2-1; tentative D call: TRBD2 (7 bases). V was shortened by 0 bases and J by 10 bases, with 10 bases between the two germline ends. This CDR3 is 13 amino acids long. CDR1 and CDR2 from the germline V gene are LGHDT and YNNKEL (reference sequence). Here the CDR3 reads CASSQEGRGEQFF. The CDR3 DNA reads as TGTGCCAGCAGCCAAGAGGGGAGGGGGGAGCAGTTCTTC.

On this clonotype: It may be a read error: a sequence one base away is much more abundant. This chain connects TRBV28 to TRBJ2-4, with D hard to call. Germline CDR1 and CDR2: MDHEN and SYDVKM. The CDR3 loop spans 16 amino acids. DNA of the CDR3: TGTGCCGGCAGACCTAAGGAAGTCCGAACCAAAAACATTCAGTACTTC. Encoded protein: CAGRPKEVRTKNIQYF.

This clonotype was observed many times. The CDR3 nucleotides are TGCAGTGCGAGTATACCTGGACTAGCGGGAGTCGATGAGCAGTTCTTC. Its protein product is CSASIPGLAGVDEQFF. The chain joins TRBV20-1 to TRBJ2-1; 13 bases are a match to TRBD2. Trimming cost V 6 bases and J 8 bases; bases outside gene matches: 13. From germline, CDR1 is DFQATT and CDR2 SNEGSKA (reference sequence). The CDR3 spans 16 residues.

CDR3: CASNSGGREVQYF. CDR3 sequence (DNA): TGTGCCAGCAACTCTGGCGGGAGGGAGGTTCAGTACTTC. This chain uses TRBV3-1 with TRBJ2-4; 9 nucleotides match TRBD2. The CDR3 totals 13 residues. V was pared by 7 bases and J by 11 bases, with 9 bases of the junction left unmatched. Germline V lookup: CDR1 LGHDT, CDR2 YNNKEL (reference sequence).